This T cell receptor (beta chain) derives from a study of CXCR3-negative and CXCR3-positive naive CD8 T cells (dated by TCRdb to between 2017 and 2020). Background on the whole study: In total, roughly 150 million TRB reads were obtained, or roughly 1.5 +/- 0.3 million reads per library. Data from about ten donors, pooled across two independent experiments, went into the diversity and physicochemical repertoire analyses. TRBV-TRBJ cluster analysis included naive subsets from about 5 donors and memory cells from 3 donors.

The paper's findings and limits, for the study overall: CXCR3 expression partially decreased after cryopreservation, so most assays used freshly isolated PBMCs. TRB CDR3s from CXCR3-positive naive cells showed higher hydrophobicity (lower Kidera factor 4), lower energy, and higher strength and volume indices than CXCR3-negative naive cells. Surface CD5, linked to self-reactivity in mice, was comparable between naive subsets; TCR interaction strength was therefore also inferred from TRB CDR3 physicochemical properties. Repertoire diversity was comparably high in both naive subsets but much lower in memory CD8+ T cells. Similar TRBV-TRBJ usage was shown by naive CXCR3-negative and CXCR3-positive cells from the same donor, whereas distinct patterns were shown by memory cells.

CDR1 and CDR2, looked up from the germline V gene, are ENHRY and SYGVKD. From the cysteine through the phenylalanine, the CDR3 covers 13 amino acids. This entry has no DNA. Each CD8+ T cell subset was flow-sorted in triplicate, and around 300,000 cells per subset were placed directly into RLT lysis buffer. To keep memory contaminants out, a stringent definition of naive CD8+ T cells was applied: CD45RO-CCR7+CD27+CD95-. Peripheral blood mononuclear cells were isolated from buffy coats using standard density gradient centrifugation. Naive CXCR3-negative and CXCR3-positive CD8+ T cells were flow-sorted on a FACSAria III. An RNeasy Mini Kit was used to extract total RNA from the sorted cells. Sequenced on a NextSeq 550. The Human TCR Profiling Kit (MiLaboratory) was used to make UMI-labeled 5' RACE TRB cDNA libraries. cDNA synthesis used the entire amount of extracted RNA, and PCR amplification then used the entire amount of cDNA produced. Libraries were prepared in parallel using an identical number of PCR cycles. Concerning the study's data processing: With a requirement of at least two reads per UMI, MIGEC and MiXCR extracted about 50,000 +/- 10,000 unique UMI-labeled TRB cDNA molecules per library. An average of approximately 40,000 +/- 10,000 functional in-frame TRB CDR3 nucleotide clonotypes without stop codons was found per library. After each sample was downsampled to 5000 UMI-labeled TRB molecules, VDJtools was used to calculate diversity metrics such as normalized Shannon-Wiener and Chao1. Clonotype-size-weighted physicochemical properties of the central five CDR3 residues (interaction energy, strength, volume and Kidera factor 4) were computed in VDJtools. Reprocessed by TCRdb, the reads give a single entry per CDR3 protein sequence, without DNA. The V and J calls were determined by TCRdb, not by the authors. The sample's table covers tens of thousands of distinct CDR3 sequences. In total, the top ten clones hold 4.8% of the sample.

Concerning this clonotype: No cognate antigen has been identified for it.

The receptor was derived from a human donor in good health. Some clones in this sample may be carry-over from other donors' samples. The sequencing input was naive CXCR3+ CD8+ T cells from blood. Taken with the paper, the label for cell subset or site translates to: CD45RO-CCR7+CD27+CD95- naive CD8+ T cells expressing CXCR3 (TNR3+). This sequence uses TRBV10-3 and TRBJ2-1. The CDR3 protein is CAISEPLYNEQFF.